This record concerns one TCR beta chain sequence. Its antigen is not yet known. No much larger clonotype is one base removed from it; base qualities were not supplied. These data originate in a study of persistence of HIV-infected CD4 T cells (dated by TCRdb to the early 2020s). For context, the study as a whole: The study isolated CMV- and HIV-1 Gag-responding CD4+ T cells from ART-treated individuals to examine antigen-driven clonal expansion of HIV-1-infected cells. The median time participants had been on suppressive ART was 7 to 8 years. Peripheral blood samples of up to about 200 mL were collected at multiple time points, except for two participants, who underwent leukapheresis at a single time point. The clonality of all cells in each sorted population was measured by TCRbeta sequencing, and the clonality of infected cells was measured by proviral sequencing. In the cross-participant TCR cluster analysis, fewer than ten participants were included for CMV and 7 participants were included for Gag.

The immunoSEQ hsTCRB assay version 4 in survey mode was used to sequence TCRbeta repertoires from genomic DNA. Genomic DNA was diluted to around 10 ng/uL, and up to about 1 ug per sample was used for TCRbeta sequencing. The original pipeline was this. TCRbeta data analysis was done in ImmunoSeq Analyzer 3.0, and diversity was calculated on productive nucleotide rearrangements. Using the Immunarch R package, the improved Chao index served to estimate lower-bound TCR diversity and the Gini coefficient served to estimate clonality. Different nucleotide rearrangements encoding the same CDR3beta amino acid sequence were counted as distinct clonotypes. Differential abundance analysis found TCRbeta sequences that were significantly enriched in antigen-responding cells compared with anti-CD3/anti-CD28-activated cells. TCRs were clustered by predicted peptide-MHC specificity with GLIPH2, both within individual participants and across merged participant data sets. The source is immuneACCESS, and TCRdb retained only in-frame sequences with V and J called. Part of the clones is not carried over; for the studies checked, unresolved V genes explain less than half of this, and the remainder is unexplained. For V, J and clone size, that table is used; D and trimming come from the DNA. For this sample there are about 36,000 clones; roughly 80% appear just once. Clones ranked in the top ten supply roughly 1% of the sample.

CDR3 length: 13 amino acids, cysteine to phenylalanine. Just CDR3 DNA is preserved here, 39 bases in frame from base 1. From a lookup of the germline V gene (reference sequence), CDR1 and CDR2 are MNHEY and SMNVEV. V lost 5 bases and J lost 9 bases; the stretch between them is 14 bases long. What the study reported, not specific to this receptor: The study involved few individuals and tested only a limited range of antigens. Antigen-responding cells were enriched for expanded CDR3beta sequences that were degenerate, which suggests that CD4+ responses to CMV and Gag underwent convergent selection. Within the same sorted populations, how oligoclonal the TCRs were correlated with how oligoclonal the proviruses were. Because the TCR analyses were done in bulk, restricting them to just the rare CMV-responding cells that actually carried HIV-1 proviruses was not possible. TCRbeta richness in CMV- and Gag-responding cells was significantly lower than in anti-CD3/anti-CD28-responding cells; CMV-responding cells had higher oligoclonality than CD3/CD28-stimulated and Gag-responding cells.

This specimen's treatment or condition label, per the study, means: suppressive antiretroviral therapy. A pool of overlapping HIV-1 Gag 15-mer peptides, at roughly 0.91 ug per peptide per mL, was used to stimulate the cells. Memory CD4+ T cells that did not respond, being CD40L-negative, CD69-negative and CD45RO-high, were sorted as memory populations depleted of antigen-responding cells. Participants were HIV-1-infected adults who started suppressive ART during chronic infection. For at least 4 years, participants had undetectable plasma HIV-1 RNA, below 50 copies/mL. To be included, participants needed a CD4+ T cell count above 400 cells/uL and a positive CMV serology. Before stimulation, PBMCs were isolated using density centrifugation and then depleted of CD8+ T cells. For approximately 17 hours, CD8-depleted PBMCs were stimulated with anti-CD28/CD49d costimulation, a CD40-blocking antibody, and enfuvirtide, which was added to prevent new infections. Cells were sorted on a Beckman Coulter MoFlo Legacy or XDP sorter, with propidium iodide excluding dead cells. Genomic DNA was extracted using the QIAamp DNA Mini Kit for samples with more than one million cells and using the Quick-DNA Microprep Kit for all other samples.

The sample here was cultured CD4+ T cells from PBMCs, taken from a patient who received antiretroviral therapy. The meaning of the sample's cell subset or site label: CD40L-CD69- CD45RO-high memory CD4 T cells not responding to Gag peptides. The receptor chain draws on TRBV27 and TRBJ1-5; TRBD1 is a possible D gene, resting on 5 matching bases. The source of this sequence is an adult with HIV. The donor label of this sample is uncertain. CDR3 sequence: CASSPGVGGPQHF. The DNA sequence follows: TGTGCCAGCAGTCCGGGGGTGGGAGGGCCCCAGCATTTT.